Below, 5 T cell receptor beta chains from the same sample are listed, as sequenced in a study of T cells in Graves' hyperthyroidism and ophthalmopathy. Amplified regions were TCR beta CDR3 sequences from RNA transcripts. TCR CDR3 regions were first amplified by RT-PCR with HTBI primers. Each CDR3 protein gets one entry after TCRdb re-called the multiplex PCR reads with MiXCR. The repertoire holds some 400,000 distinct CDR3 sequences, with approximately 20% as singletons. Material: blood. All receptors come from a woman aged 18-29 years with Graves' hyperthyroidism.

This clonotype occurred many times. The V gene is TRBV5-1, the J gene TRBJ2-7, with D perhaps being TRBD1 or TRBD2 (6 bases each). Germline V lookup: CDR1 SGHRS, CDR2 YFSETQ. V shed 0 bases and J shed 5 bases, with 12 bases lying between them. The CDR3 extends over 14 amino acids. CDR3 coding DNA: TGCGCCAGCAGCTTGGTCCGGGGGCGCGACGAGCAGTACTTC. Its translation: CASSLVRGRDEQYF.

This clonotype was counted at least ten times. V gene TRBV30 combines with J gene TRBJ2-5, with 8 bases matching TRBD1. V trimming: 8 bases; J trimming: 4 bases; junction bases outside the gene matches: 9. The CDR3 has 13 amino acids. The germline CDR1 and CDR2 sequences are GTSNPN and SVGIG (reference sequence). In DNA, the CDR3 is TGTGCCGGAGGACAGGGTGGGCCAGAGACCCAGTACTTC. It codes for CAGGQGGPETQYF.

This clonotype has at least ten counts. V is TRBV27 and J is TRBJ1-1; D gene unclear. Trimming cost V 3 bases and J 7 bases, with 12 bases left between them. CDR1 MNHEY and CDR2 SMNVEV come from the germline V gene (reference sequence). The CDR3 totals 13 residues. The CDR3 region has the DNA TGTGCCAGCAGTTTGTGGTCGGACGGTGAAGCTTTCTTT. Translation: CASSLWSDGEAFF.

The chain joins TRBV4-2 to TRBJ1-1; possible D gene TRBD1, 5 bases. V shed 2 bases and J shed 5 bases, with 15 bases lying between them. In germline, CDR1 is LGHNA, CDR2 YNFKEQ. This CDR3 spans 15 amino acids. The CDR3 region has the DNA TGTGCCAGCAGCCAAATCGAGGGGTGGGGAACTGAAGCTTTCTTT. Protein product: CASSQIEGWGTEAFF.

At least ten counts were recorded for this clonotype. The CDR3 spells CASSMTVAGAASGNTIYF. The CDR3 coding sequence is TGCGCCAGCAGCATGACGGTCGCGGGGGCCGCCTCTGGAAACACCATATATTTT. J is TRBJ1-3 and V is TRBV5-1; D perhaps matches TRBD1 (6 bases). V lost 4 bases, J lost 0 bases, and 20 bases lay in between. This CDR3 contains 18 residues. Germline CDR1 reads SGHRS; CDR2 reads YFSETQ. Combining the CDR3 with reference TRBV5-1 and TRBJ1-3 gives the whole variable domain KAGVTQTPRYLIKTRGQQVTLSCSPISGHRSVSWYQQTPGQGLQFLFEYFSETQRNKGNFPGRFSGRQFSNSRSEMNVSTLELGDSALYLCASSMTVAGAASGNTIYFGEGSWLTVV.